This T cell receptor beta chain was sequenced during a study of beta chain features in type 1 diabetes (dated by TCRdb to between 2017 and 2018). At the level of the whole study: Mean age, gender distribution, total cell number and subset yield were not different between patients and healthy donors. Across all samples, fewer than 130 million sorted cells were examined, and cell number per subset correlated strongly with RNA yield. In the study, recently diagnosed type 1 diabetes patients and matched healthy donors were compared on the TCRB repertoires of their sorted circulating CD4+ T cell subsets. Regulatory and stem cell-like memory subsets were isolated from only 8 patients and roughly eight healthy donors, whereas naive and central memory subsets came from all 30 or so donors. The paper's findings and limits, for the study overall: Naive, central memory and regulatory TCRB repertoires appeared to be more alike among patients than among healthy donors. Because cDNA was sequenced instead of genomic DNA, highly expressing activated cells could be over-represented, though the groups showed no difference in activation or CD3 levels. Because small numbers of individuals were included in the HLA sub-analyses, any influence of HLA type on TCRB rearrangement was left unresolved. PCR might favor shorter templates, but patient and control samples were amplified and corrected together, so any skew would affect both groups equally. A moderate but significant shortening of TCRB CDR3 length was observed in type 1 diabetes patients in all four CD4+ subsets. At VDJ recombination sites, patients with type 1 diabetes made fewer insertions and deleted more nucleotides, a pattern implying thymic rearrangement abnormalities.

All of the isolated RNA was reverse transcribed with the High Capacity cDNA Reverse Transcription Kit, so expressed TCRB transcripts were sequenced. Stem cell-like memory T cell samples underwent survey-depth immunoSEQ sequencing, averaging about 1.01 million total reads per sample. Sorted cells were lysed in RLT buffer and RNA was extracted with DNase-treated RNeasy Micro or Mini kits, depending on cell number. Each cell subset was processed separately to prevent cross-contamination, with patient and healthy donor samples processed together. The immunoSEQ multiplex PCR was used to amplify TCRB sequences from cDNA, generating 87-bp fragments that spanned the CDR3 region. Sequencing of the amplicons was done on the Illumina HiSeq platform. As for the original processing: Synthetic template baselines were used to correct PCR bias computationally, reads within Hamming distance 2 were collapsed, and singletons that could not be merged were discarded. Reads were aligned to IMGT to assign V, D and J genes, CDR3 length, and insertions or deletions at six rearrangement sites. Within each subset, clonotype counts were normalized to sorted cell number, and only after that were true diversity and Gini coefficients computed with the tcR R package. The overlap coefficient, calculated on TCRB nucleotide sequences, was used to quantify repertoire sharing. TCRdb's version of the immuneACCESS table is confined to in-frame rearrangements and falls short of the full clone set. An unresolved V gene accounts for under half of the shortfall where checked; the remainder is of unknown origin. The V and J calls and clone size were taken over from that table, and D and trimming were inferred from the DNA. Recorded for this sample are 35,000 to 50,000 clones; approximately 49% of them occurred a single time. Clones ranked in the top ten supply about 0.25% of the sample.

Remarks on this clone: Its antigen is still unknown. Base qualities are not at hand, and no much larger clone is one base apart.

From each donor, a single peripheral blood sample of about 116 mL on average was drawn into heparinised tubes. A BD FACSAria II and a panel including CD45RO, CCR7, CD25, CD127, CD95 and CD27 were used to sort naive, central memory, regulatory and stem cell-like memory CD4+ T cells. Purity was above 95% for every sorted population. PBMCs were isolated right away by Lymphoprep density gradient centrifugation and were stained directly, without culture. Samples were stained and sorted in pairs, with one healthy donor and one patient per experiment, so that batch effects were minimized. The CDR3, from cysteine to phenylalanine, totals 16 residues. This entry keeps only the CDR3 DNA: 48 bases, framed from base 1. Trimmed from V: 1 base; trimmed from J: 6 bases; junction bases lacking a gene match: 3. CDR1 and CDR2 are drawn from the germline V gene: LGHNT, FRNRAP.

The chain uses TRBV12-5 and TRBJ2-2; TRBD1 fits 12 bases in the junction. The material sequenced was stem cell memory CD4+ T cells from blood. The cell subset or site tag for this specimen amounts to: stem cell-like memory CD4+ T cells. This clonotype originated in a woman aged 25 to 39 in good health. The CDR3 reads CASGLGGTGGPGELFF. The nucleotide sequence is given as TGTGCTAGTGGTTTGGGGGGGACAGGGGGCCCCGGGGAGCTGTTTTTT. With the portions outside the CDR3 filled from the reference TRBV12-5 and TRBJ2-2 genes, the complete variable region becomes DARVTQTPRHKVTEMGQEVTMRCQPILGHNTVFWYRQTMMQGLELLAYFRNRAPLDDSGMPKDRFSAEMPDATLATLKIQPSEPRDSAVYFCASGLGGTGGPGELFFGEGSRLTVL.